The 16 T cell receptor beta chains below were found in one sample sequenced in a study of shared clonotypes between healthy human individuals. Clones were sequenced by immunoSEQ multiplex PCR, and TCRdb holds only the in-frame ones, with some missing. The table has fewer than 1.6 million clones, approximately 98.5% seen once. Sequencing used naive CD4+ T cells sorted from blood. Subset described: CD45RA+ positively selected. Receptors originate from a man between 25 and 39 years old in good health.

The V call is TRBV4-3, the J call TRBJ2-7, with D possibly TRBD2 on 6 matching bases. The germline V gene has CDR1 LGHNA and CDR2 YSLEER. Trimming took 5 bases from V and 8 from J, leaving 16 bases between them. This CDR3 has 13 residues. The DNA for the CDR3 is TGCGCCAGCAGCACACTAGCCGGGTTACAGCAGTACTTC. Its translation: CASSTLAGLQQYF.

The chain carries TRBV9 and TRBJ1-2; D is possibly TRBD1 (5 bases). Looked up from germline, CDR1 is SGDLS and CDR2 is YYNGEE. Trimming took off 0 bases at V and 7 bases at J, with 16 bases between the two ends. There are 15 residues in the CDR3. Here the CDR3 reads CASSVDWGPSGGYTF. The CDR3 coding sequence is TGTGCCAGCAGCGTAGATTGGGGCCCCTCTGGTGGCTACACCTTC.

The chain combines TRBV5-6 with TRBJ2-7; the D is unclear. V was shortened by 3 bases and J by 2 bases, with 24 bases between the two germline ends. CDR3 length equals 18 residues. Germline V gives CDR1 SGHDT, CDR2 YYEEEE. The CDR3 sequence is CASSSLSRIQRTTYEQYF. CDR3 nucleotide sequence: TGTGCCAGCAGCTCCTTGTCCCGAATCCAACGCACAACCTACGAGCAGTACTTC.

The chain couples TRBV5-6 to TRBJ2-1; possible D gene TRBD2, 5 bases. With 3 bases removed from V and 4 bases from J, the gap between germline ends came to 14 bases. The CDR3 sequence is 15 residues long. Germline V gene data show CDR1 as SGHDT and CDR2 as YYEEEE. The CDR3 protein is CASSWGAGWYNEQFF. DNA of the CDR3: TGTGCCAGCAGCTGGGGAGCCGGGTGGTACAATGAGCAGTTCTTC.

This chain joins TRBV18 and TRBJ1-5; 7 nucleotides align to TRBD1. The ends lost 4 bases at V and 4 bases at J; junction bases unmatched: 7. CDR1 and CDR2 (germline): KGHSH, LQKENI. The CDR3 spans 15 residues. The CDR3 spells CASSQGAGGNQPQHF. As DNA, the CDR3 is TGTGCCAGCTCACAGGGGGCAGGCGGTAATCAGCCCCAGCATTTT.

The chain carries TRBV29-1 and TRBJ1-1; D is uncertain. The CDR3 runs to 14 residues. V was clipped by 6 bases and J by 3 bases, with 17 bases between them. Germline CDR1 reads SQVTM; CDR2 reads ANQGSEA. CDR3 region: CSVADPRVYTEAFF. The CDR3 region has the DNA TGCAGCGTGGCTGACCCAAGGGTATACACTGAAGCTTTCTTT.

The V and J genes are TRBV18 and TRBJ2-2; D is ambiguous. This CDR3 has 13 amino acids. Trimming removed 1 base from V and 7 bases from J, with 7 bases in between. Germline assignment: CDR1 KGHSH and CDR2 LQKENI. The CDR3: CASSPRAFGELFF. CDR3 in DNA: TGTGCCAGCTCACCACGGGCATTCGGGGAGCTGTTTTTT.

The V call is TRBV28, the J call TRBJ2-3, with 12 bases lining up with TRBD2. Germline assignment: CDR1 MDHEN and CDR2 SYDVKM. CDR3 length: 16 residues. Unmatched junction bases numbered 14, after V lost 6 bases and J lost 10 bases. The CDR3 loop is CASRPPRGLAGPPQYF. In nucleotides, the CDR3 is TGTGCCAGCAGGCCGCCAAGGGGACTAGCGGGCCCTCCGCAGTATTTT.

This sequence joins TRBV5-1 and TRBJ2-1, with TRBD1 as a possible D gene (5 bases). The length of the CDR3 is 16 residues. V was trimmed by 0 bases and J by 3 bases, leaving 13 bases between them. Germline V gene data show CDR1 as SGHRS and CDR2 as YFSETQ. CDR3 nucleotides: TGCGCCAGCAGCTTGGAATCAGGGTATAGCTACAATGAGCAGTTCTTC. Translated: CASSLESGYSYNEQFF.

The chain joins TRBV11-2 to TRBJ2-7; TRBD1 matches 8 bases. Per the germline V gene, CDR1 is SGHAT and CDR2 is FQNNGV. The CDR3 sequence is 14 residues long. Trimming at V came to 6 bases and at J to 3 bases, leaving 7 bases not matched to a gene. The chain's CDR3 is CASSMRQGNYEQYF. Written as DNA, the CDR3 is TGTGCCAGCAGTATGCGACAGGGGAACTACGAGCAGTACTTC.

This chain links TRBV30 with TRBJ2-2, with D possibly called TRBD1 or TRBD2 (5 bases each). Germline V gene data show CDR1 as GTSNPN and CDR2 as SVGIG (reference sequence). The V and J ends lost 0 bases and 5 bases respectively, with 13 bases between them. The CDR3 consists of 15 residues. The chain's CDR3 is CAWSVAAGRTGELFF. The CDR3 nucleotides read TGTGCCTGGAGTGTAGCGGCAGGGCGGACCGGGGAGCTGTTTTTT.

The chain recombines TRBV27 with TRBJ2-4; tentatively, D is TRBD2 (6 bases). This CDR3 comprises 13 residues. V gave up 6 bases and J gave up 7 bases, with 13 bases separating them. Germline values: CDR1 MNHEY, CDR2 SMNVEV (reference sequence). CDR3 coding DNA: TGTGCCAGCAGCCAGACCCGGGGGAACATTCAGTACTTC. Its protein is CASSQTRGNIQYF.

Comments on this clone: Distinct nucleotide sequences in the sample also encode this CDR3. The genes are TRBV19 and TRBJ2-1, with 7 bases matching TRBD2. This CDR3 comprises 14 residues. V shed 4 bases, J shed 0 bases, and the junction held 0 bases outside the gene matches. CDR1 is LNHDA and CDR2 is SQIVND in the germline V gene (reference sequence). CDR3 sequence reads: CASSKRGSYNEQFF. For the CDR3, the DNA is TGTGCCAGTAGTAAGCGGGGCTCCTACAATGAGCAGTTCTTC.

The chain links TRBV28 to TRBJ2-5; TRBD2 matches at 9 bases. This CDR3 comprises 19 residues. The germline V gene encodes CDR1 MDHEN and CDR2 SYDVKM. After removal of 1 base from V and 4 bases from J, the junction contained 16 bases not matched to a gene. The CDR3 here is CASSLYTPRVREGRETQYF. DNA of the CDR3: TGTGCCAGCAGTTTATATACCCCTAGGGTGCGGGAGGGCCGAGAGACCCAGTACTTC.

V and J are TRBV5-1 and TRBJ2-1, with TRBD2 matching 13 bases. CDR3 length: 17 amino acids. Trimming took 0 bases from V and 9 from J; bases not matched to a gene: 9. Germline CDR1 is SGHRS and CDR2 is YFSETQ. DNA for the CDR3: TGCGCCAGCAGCTTGGGACTAGCGGGAGGAGCTCAGGGTGAGCAGTTCTTC. Translation: CASSLGLAGGAQGEQFF.

The J gene is TRBJ2-3, the V gene TRBV15; TRBD1 matches at 8 bases. CDR1 LNHNV and CDR2 YYDKDF come from the germline V gene (reference sequence). The CDR3 runs to 14 residues. J was trimmed by 6 bases and V by 8 bases; bases with no gene match: 10. CDR3 sequence: CATSSQGARDTQYF. The CDR3 nucleotides read TGTGCCACCTCCTCCCAGGGGGCTCGGGATACGCAGTATTTT.